This T cell receptor (beta chain) was retrieved from a study of blood T cell repertoires in COVID-19. Study-wide context: T cells, B-cell-depleted T cells, or PBMCs provided the cDNA or gDNA that served as material.

The repertoire was sequenced with immunoSEQ multiplex PCR; TCRdb's copy has only in-frame clones and lacks some. This table has tens of thousands of clones, approximately 88% appearing once. The CDR3 totals 17 residues. Looked up from germline, CDR1 is SGHDN and CDR2 is FVKESK. V dropped 3 bases and J dropped 2; count of bases not matched to a gene: 10. The receptor was isolated from a man at least 80 years old with active or convalescent COVID-19. The sequencing sample was made of peripheral blood. The J gene is TRBJ2-4, the V gene TRBV14, with 7 bases aligning to TRBD1. The CDR3 coding sequence is TGTGCCAGCAGCCATGACGACCTGACAGGGACCAAAAACATTCAGTACTTC. Translation: CASSHDDLTGTKNIQYF.